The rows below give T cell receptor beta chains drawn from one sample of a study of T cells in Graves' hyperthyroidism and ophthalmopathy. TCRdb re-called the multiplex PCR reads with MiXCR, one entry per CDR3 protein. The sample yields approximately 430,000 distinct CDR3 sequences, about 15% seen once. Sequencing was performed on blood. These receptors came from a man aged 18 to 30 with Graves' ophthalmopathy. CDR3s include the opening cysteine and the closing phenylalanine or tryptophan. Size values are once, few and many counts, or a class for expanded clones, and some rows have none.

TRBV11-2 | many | CASSLITGGTEQYF
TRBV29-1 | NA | CSVAWAGNQPQHF
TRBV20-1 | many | CSARAYQGSLWGYTF
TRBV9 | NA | CASSVAGGSDTQYF
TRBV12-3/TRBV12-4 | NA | CASTPLVGGAFF
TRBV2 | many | CASSPTLQRQGAEKLFF
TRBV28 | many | CASSLSQGTYEQYF
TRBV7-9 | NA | CASSLGSAPYQETQYF
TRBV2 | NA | CASRKFVWLVSNQPQHF
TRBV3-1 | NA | CASSQDSRWGRVTGELFF
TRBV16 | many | CASSQEMTGGYTF
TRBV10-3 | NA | CATHRGDTSNEKLFF
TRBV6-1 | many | CASSDDAVQATRGYTF
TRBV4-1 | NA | CASSQEGPYNEQFF
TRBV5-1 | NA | CASSLGLGGAEQYF
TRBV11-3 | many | CASSSVIPYEQYF
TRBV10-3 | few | CAISRDYNEQFF
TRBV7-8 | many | CASSPNRVFWDSQQTQYF
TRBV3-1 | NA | CASSPTGTSAYEQYF
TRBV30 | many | CAWSDGTGHNEQFF
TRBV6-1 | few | CASKTSGNQYEQYF
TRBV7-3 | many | CASSLTSGGGRADEQFF
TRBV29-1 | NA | CSGSGKTTGELFF
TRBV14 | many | CASSQVGRVKNTEAFF
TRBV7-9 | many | CASSLLAGSSYNEQFF
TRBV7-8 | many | CASSLEGLAHEQFF